The entry below describes one T cell receptor (beta chain). CDR3 length: 15 amino acids. In germline, CDR1 is MNHEY, CDR2 SVGAGI. V was shortened by 6 bases and J by 2 bases, with 16 bases between the two germline ends. Methods used by the authors: Reference gene primer amplification gave nucleated cell count estimates. This table comes from immunoSEQ multiplex PCR, and its TCRdb copy is limited to in-frame clones, with some not included. Clone size and V and J calls were adopted from that table, with D and trimming inferred from the DNA. This sample yields 200,000 to 300,000 clones, of which approximately 89% are seen a single time; over 2% belongs to the top ten. These data originate in a study of blood T cell repertoires in COVID-19. Study information: The origin of the acute and convalescent COVID-19 samples was the United States, Italy and Spain. The cDNA or gDNA used as material had been derived from T cells, B-cell-depleted T cells, or PBMCs.

V and J are TRBV6-5 and TRBJ1-2; TRBD1 is a possible D gene (6 bases). The sequenced sample was peripheral blood. The clonotype originates from a woman aged 45-60 years with acute or convalescent COVID-19. The CDR3 spells CASSERGFLNYGYTF. The CDR3 bases are TGTGCCAGCAGCGAGAGGGGGTTTCTAAACTATGGCTACACCTTC.